The 25 T cell receptor beta chains below all came from one sample that was sequenced in a study of Ad26.COV2.S vaccination and SARS-CoV-2 variants. Specified treatment: approximately 18 received Ad26.COV2.S at low or high dose, single or two shots; 5 received placebo; per-sample allocation not given. Day 63 after the first injection of vaccine or placebo was the sampling time. The method was immunoSEQ multiplex PCR; TCRdb's version includes in-frame clones alone and lacks a portion of them. The table lists under 400,000 clones, about nine tenths of them singletons. Sequencing was performed on peripheral blood, taken in a trial of Ad26.COV2.S vaccine versus placebo. The source of these receptors is a person aged 18 to 59 who received the Ad26.COV2.S COVID-19 vaccine or a placebo.

The rearrangement links TRBV2 to TRBJ1-2, with D uncertain. Germline V gene lookup returns CDR1 SNHLY and CDR2 FYNNEI. Trimming stripped 3 bases from V and 8 bases from J, with 7 bases between. This CDR3 has 11 amino acids. The CDR3 protein is CASSDVQGYTF. DNA of the CDR3: TGTGCCAGCAGTGATGTACAGGGCTACACCTTC. Filled out from reference TRBV2 and TRBJ1-2, the complete variable domain reads EPEVTQTPSHQVTQMGQEVILRCVPISNHLYFYWYRQILGQKVEFLVSFYNNEISEKSEIFDDQFSVERPDGSNFTLKIRSTKLEDSAMYFCASSDVQGYTFGSGTRLTVV.

This clone has only one observation. This chain links TRBV3-1 (or the pseudogene TRBV3-2) with TRBJ2-1; possible D gene TRBD1, 5 bases. Germline V gene data show CDR1 as LGHDT and CDR2 as YNNKEL (reference sequence). Trimming removed 1 base at V and 8 bases at J, with 12 bases between. This CDR3 is built from 14 residues. The CDR3 protein is CASSQADSNYEQFF. The CDR3 DNA is TGTGCCAGCAGCCAAGCCGACAGTAATTATGAGCAGTTCTTC.

The V and J genes are TRBV7-2 and TRBJ1-1; D possibly corresponds to TRBD1 (5 bases). Germline CDR1 reads SGHTA; CDR2 reads FQGNSA. Trimming pared 4 bases from V and 0 bases from J, leaving 12 bases between. The CDR3 sequence is 15 residues long. Here the CDR3 reads CASSSRVGVNTEAFF. CDR3 DNA sequence: TGTGCCAGCAGCTCGCGGGTAGGGGTGAACACTGAAGCTTTCTTT.

This clone is a singleton in its sample. CDR3 in amino acids: CASSIWGVYGGVESGANVLTF. The CDR3 DNA reads as TGTGCCAGTAGTATATGGGGGGTCTACGGAGGGGTAGAATCTGGGGCCAACGTCCTGACTTTC. This sequence joins TRBV19 and TRBJ2-6; TRBD2 might be the D (6 bases). The V and J ends lost 2 bases and 1 base respectively, with 24 bases between them. CDR3 length: 21 residues. Germline V CDR1 and CDR2: LNHDA, SQIVND (reference sequence).

The genes are TRBV11-2 and TRBJ2-7; TRBD1 might be the D (6 bases). V lost 5 bases to trimming and J lost 4 bases, with 12 bases between them. The germline V gene has CDR1 SGHAT and CDR2 FQNNGV. The CDR3 totals 13 residues. This CDR3 reads CASSPTGWYEQYF. The CDR3 DNA is TGTGCCAGCAGCCCAACAGGGTGGTACGAGCAGTACTTC.

V usage is TRBV4-1 and J usage is TRBJ1-6, with D perhaps TRBD1 (6 bases). This CDR3 spans 16 amino acids. Per the germline V gene, CDR1 is MGHRA and CDR2 is YSYEKL. V gave up 2 bases and J gave up 8 bases, with 16 bases separating them. The CDR3 loop reads CASSQPGTLDYSPLHF. CDR3 DNA sequence: TGCGCCAGCAGCCAACCCGGGACACTGGATTATTCACCCCTCCACTTT.

V gene TRBV4-1 combines with J gene TRBJ1-1; D unresolved. V was shortened by 4 bases and J by 1 base, with 22 bases between the two germline ends. There are 18 residues in the CDR3. CDR1 is MGHRA and CDR2 is YSYEKL in the germline V gene. DNA for the CDR3: TGCGCCAGCAGCCCCTTGAGGAACACTGGGCGAGCGAACACTGAAGCTTTCTTT. Its protein product is CASSPLRNTGRANTEAFF.

The chain uses TRBV3-1 (or the pseudogene TRBV3-2) and TRBJ2-1; tentative D call: TRBD2 (6 bases). Trimming shortened V by 5 bases and J by 2 bases, and 7 bases separated the two germline ends. There are 13 residues in the CDR3. CDR1 is LGHDT and CDR2 is YNNKEL in the germline V gene (reference sequence). Written as DNA, the CDR3 is TGTGCCAGCAGCTGGACTACCTACAATGAGCAGTTCTTC. Its protein product is CASSWTTYNEQFF.

This sequence joins TRBV11-2 and TRBJ2-1; TRBD1 is a possible D gene (5 bases). This CDR3 region has 16 residues. Germline lookup yields CDR1 SGHAT and CDR2 FQNNGV. Trimming left V 5 bases short and J 0 bases short, with 14 bases between. For the CDR3, the DNA is TGTGCCAGCAGCCTCGCCGACAGATACTCCTACAATGAGCAGTTCTTC. Translated, it gives CASSLADRYSYNEQFF.

This clone was seen a few times. This chain uses TRBV3-1 (or the pseudogene TRBV3-2) with TRBJ2-7, with TRBD2 matching over 10 bases. The CDR3 contains 16 residues. The germline V gene encodes CDR1 LGHDT and CDR2 YNNKEL (reference sequence). V was clipped by 4 bases and J by 2 bases; unmatched bases: 8. The CDR3 nucleotides read TGTGCCAGCAGCCCGCTAGCGGGGGTTTCGGCCTACGAGCAGTACTTC. Its translation is CASSPLAGVSAYEQYF.

V and J are TRBV5-1 and TRBJ1-1; D may be TRBD1 (6 bases). Between the trimmed V and J ends, which lost 0 bases and 3 bases, there was a span of 9 bases. The CDR3 length is 14 residues. Germline V lookup: CDR1 SGHRS, CDR2 YFSETQ. Here the CDR3 reads CASSLVRGDTEAFF. CDR3 coding DNA: TGCGCCAGCAGCTTGGTAAGGGGGGACACTGAAGCTTTCTTT. Full variable domain (missing parts from reference TRBV5-1 and TRBJ1-1): KAGVTQTPRYLIKTRGQQVTLSCSPISGHRSVSWYQQTPGQGLQFLFEYFSETQRNKGNFPGRFSGRQFSNSRSEMNVSTLELGDSALYLCASSLVRGDTEAFFGQGTRLTVV.

This clone is a singleton in its sample. The chain carries TRBV14 and TRBJ2-2, with TRBD2 matching over 8 bases. The CDR3 extends over 16 amino acids. Germline V gives CDR1 SGHDN, CDR2 FVKESK. Trimming removed 0 bases from V and 4 bases from J; junction bases left unmatched: 4. The CDR3 loop reads CASSQEAGGLTGELFF. The CDR3 coding sequence is TGTGCCAGCAGCCAAGAGGCGGGGGGCCTCACCGGGGAGCTGTTTTTT. The whole variable domain, remainder taken from reference TRBV14 and TRBJ2-2, is EAGVTQFPSHSVIEKGQTVTLRCDPISGHDNLYWYRRVMGKEIKFLLHFVKESKQDESGMPNNRFLAERTGGTYSTLKVQPAELEDSGVYFCASSQEAGGLTGELFFGEGSRLTVL.

This rearrangement joins TRBV30 to TRBJ2-6; D is possibly TRBD1 (5 bases). V lost 0 bases and J lost 4, with 10 bases in between. Looked up from germline, CDR1 is GTSNPN and CDR2 is SVGIG (reference sequence). This CDR3 has 15 amino acids. Here the CDR3 reads CAWSVGLGGANVLTF. As DNA, the CDR3 is TGTGCCTGGAGTGTGGGGCTTGGGGGGGCCAACGTCCTGACTTTC.

The CDR3 loop reads CASSILGLRNSPLHF. The DNA of the CDR3 is TGTGCCAGTAGTATACTAGGTTTAAGGAATTCACCCCTCCACTTT. The V call is TRBV19, the J call TRBJ1-6; no clear D. This CDR3 contains 15 residues. CDR1 and CDR2 (germline): LNHDA, SQIVND (reference sequence). V lost 2 bases, J lost 7 bases, and 12 bases lay in between.

The chain uses TRBV3-1 (or the pseudogene TRBV3-2) and TRBJ2-2, with D possibly TRBD2 on 7 matching bases. Trimming shortened V by 6 bases and J by 0 bases, and 11 bases separated the two germline ends. The V gene's germline CDR1 is LGHDT and CDR2 YNNKEL (reference sequence). CDR3 length equals 15 residues. CDR3 loop: CASRTGGPNTGELFF. The DNA for the CDR3 is TGTGCCAGCAGGACCGGGGGGCCGAACACCGGGGAGCTGTTTTTT.

The chain carries TRBV5-1 and TRBJ2-5, with D unclear. The V gene lost 4 bases and the J gene lost 1 base, with 11 bases spanning the gap. Per germline, CDR1 SGHRS and CDR2 YFSETQ. This CDR3 region has 14 residues. The CDR3 protein is CASSLITIQETQYF. The CDR3 DNA reads as TGCGCCAGCAGCCTCATAACCATCCAAGAGACCCAGTACTTC.

On this clone itself: Other DNA sequences from this sample encode an identical CDR3 as well. V gene TRBV7-3 combines with J gene TRBJ1-1; tentative D call: TRBD1 (6 bases). Trimming stripped 4 bases from V and 7 bases from J, with 10 bases between. This CDR3 region has 12 residues. Germline V lookup: CDR1 SGHTA, CDR2 FQGTGA. CDR3 in DNA: TGTGCCAGCAGCTCACAGGGTAGTGAAGCTTTCTTT. This sequence encodes CASSSQGSEAFF.

The V and J genes are TRBV14 and TRBJ1-2; 7 bases are shared with TRBD1. The V and J ends lost 2 bases and 6 bases, in that order; junction bases with no gene match: 9. This CDR3 contains 15 residues. Germline V gene sequence: CDR1 SGHDN, CDR2 FVKESK. The CDR3 protein is CASSQIRQGENGYTF. The DNA of the CDR3 is TGTGCCAGCAGCCAAATACGACAGGGAGAGAATGGCTACACCTTC.

The rearrangement joins TRBV11-2 to TRBJ2-1, with TRBD1 matching 9 bases. The CDR3 runs to 12 residues. With V trimmed by 2 bases and J by 16 bases, 6 bases remained unmatched. The germline V gene encodes CDR1 SGHAT and CDR2 FQNNGV. The CDR3 here is CASSLSGTGRFF. The CDR3 bases are TGTGCCAGCAGCTTATCTGGGACAGGGCGTTTCTTC.

V gene TRBV5-6 combines with J gene TRBJ2-3, with 7 bases fitting TRBD2. V dropped 4 bases and J dropped 6; count of bases not matched to a gene: 2. The CDR3 loop spans 12 amino acids. Germline CDR1 SGHDT, CDR2 YYEEEE. The CDR3 DNA sequence: TGTGCCAGCAGCCCGCGGGGGGATACGCAGTATTTT. Translation gives CASSPRGDTQYF. The variable domain in full, completed from reference TRBV5-6 and TRBJ2-3, reads DAGVTQSPTHLIKTRGQQVTLRCSPKSGHDTVSWYQQALGQGPQFIFQYYEEEERQRGNFPDRFSGHQFPNYSSELNVNALLLGDSALYLCASSPRGDTQYFGPGTRLTVL.

The gene calls are TRBV29-1 and TRBJ1-1; D not resolved. CDR1 and CDR2 (germline): SQVTM, ANQGSEA. The CDR3 runs to 12 residues. V lost 6 bases to trimming and J lost 1 base, with 9 bases between them. The DNA for the CDR3 is TGCAGCGTCACGGCTGAGAACACTGAAGCTTTCTTT. Protein product: CSVTAENTEAFF.

The V and J genes are TRBV15 and TRBJ1-1; D is undetermined. Between the trimmed V and J ends, which lost 0 bases and 1 base, there was a span of 6 bases. From germline, CDR1 is LNHNV and CDR2 YYDKDF (reference sequence). The CDR3 is 14 amino acids. The CDR3 bases are TGTGCCACCAGCAGAGAAGCGGCGAACACTGAAGCTTTCTTT. This codes for CATSREAANTEAFF.

This clone was seen more than once but under ten times. The chain is built from TRBV6-2 or TRBV6-3 and TRBJ1-6; 7 bases are shared with TRBD1. The germline V gene has CDR1 MNHEY and CDR2 SVGEGT. The length of the CDR3 is 15 residues. The J segment lost 7 bases and the V segment lost 4 bases, leaving 7 bases of the junction unmatched. The CDR3: CASSSTGEWNSPLHF. For the CDR3, the DNA is TGTGCCAGCAGTTCAACAGGGGAATGGAATTCACCCCTCCACTTT.

The chain uses TRBV10-2 and TRBJ2-1; D possibly corresponds to TRBD1 (6 bases). Trimming removed 6 bases at V and 4 bases at J, with 13 bases between. The CDR3 is made up of 14 amino acids. Germline CDR1 and CDR2: WSHSY and SAAADI. The CDR3 loop is CASSYGQSYNEQFF. Written as DNA, the CDR3 is TGCGCCAGCAGCTACGGACAGAGTTACAATGAGCAGTTCTTC.

The chain has TRBV9 and TRBJ2-4, with D unresolved. The germline V gene encodes CDR1 SGDLS and CDR2 YYNGEE. The V end was cut by 0 bases, the J end by 0 bases, with 4 bases between. CDR3 size: 14 residues. CDR3 loop: CASSVDEAKNIQYF. The CDR3 coding sequence is TGTGCCAGCAGCGTAGACGAAGCCAAAAACATTCAGTACTTC.